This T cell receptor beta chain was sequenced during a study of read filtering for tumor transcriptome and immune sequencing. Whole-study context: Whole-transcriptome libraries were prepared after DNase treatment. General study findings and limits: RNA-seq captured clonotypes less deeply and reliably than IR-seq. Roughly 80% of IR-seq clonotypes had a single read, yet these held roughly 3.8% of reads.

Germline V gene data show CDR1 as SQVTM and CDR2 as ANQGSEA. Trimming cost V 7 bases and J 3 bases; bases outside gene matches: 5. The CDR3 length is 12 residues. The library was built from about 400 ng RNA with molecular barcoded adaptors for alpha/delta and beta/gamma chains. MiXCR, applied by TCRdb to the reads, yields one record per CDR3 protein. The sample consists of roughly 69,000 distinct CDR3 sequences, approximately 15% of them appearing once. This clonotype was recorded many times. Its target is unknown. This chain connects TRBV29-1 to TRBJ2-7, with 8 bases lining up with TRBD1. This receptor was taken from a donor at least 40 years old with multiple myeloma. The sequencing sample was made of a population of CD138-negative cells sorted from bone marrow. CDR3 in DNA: TGCAGCGCTGGACAGGGAGGCTACGAGCAGTACTTC. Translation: CSAGQGGYEQYF.